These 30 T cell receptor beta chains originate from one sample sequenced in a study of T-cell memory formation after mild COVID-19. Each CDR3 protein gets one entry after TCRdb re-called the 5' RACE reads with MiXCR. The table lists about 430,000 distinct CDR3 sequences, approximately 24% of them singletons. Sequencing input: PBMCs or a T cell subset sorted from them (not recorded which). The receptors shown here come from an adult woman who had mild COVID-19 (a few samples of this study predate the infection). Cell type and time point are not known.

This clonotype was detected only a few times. The DNA of the CDR3 is TGTGCCAGCAGCCCTTCACACCAGGGGTCCTACGAGCAGTACTTC. The encoded protein is CASSPSHQGSYEQYF. The rearrangement joins TRBV12-3 or TRBV12-4 to TRBJ2-7, with D perhaps matching TRBD1 (6 bases). Trimming took 6 bases from V and 1 from J, leaving 16 bases between them. This CDR3 comprises 15 residues.

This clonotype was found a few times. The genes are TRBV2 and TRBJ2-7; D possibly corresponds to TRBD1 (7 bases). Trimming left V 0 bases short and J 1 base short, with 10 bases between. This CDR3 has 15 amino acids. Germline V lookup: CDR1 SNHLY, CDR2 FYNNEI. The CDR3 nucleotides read TGTGCCAGCAGTGAAGCGCGGGACAGTTCCTACGAGCAGTACTTC. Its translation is CASSEARDSSYEQYF. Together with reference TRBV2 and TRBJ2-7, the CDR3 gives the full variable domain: EPEVTQTPSHQVTQMGQEVILRCVPISNHLYFYWYRQILGQKVEFLVSFYNNEISEKSEIFDDQFSVERPDGSNFTLKIRSTKLEDSAMYFCASSEARDSSYEQYFGPGTRLTVT.

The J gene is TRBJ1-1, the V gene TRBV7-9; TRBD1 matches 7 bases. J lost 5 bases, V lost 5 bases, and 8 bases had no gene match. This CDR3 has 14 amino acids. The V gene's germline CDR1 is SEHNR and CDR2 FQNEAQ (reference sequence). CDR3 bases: TGTGCCAGCAGCCGGGACAGAAGCAGGACTGAAGCTTTCTTT. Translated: CASSRDRSRTEAFF.

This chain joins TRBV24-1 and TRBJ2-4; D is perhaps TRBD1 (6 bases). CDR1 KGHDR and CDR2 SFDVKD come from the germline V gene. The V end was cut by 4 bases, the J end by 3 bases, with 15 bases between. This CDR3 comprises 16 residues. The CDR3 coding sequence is TGTGCCACCAGTGACCTGGACAGAGAGATCAAAAACATTCAGTACTTC. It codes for CATSDLDREIKNIQYF.

This CDR3 is CASSASTGRSNTGELFF. In DNA, the CDR3 is TGTGCCAGCAGCGCCTCTACGGGACGGTCGAACACCGGGGAGCTGTTTTTT. This chain joins TRBV9 and TRBJ2-2; perhaps D is TRBD1 or TRBD2 (5 bases each). The CDR3 runs to 17 residues. Trimming stripped 3 bases from V and 0 bases from J, with 15 bases between. Germline CDR1 SGDLS, CDR2 YYNGEE.

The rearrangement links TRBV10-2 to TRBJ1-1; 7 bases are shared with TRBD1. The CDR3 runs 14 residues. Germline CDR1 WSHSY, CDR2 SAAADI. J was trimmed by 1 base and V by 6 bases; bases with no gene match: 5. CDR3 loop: CASRAGTANTEAFF. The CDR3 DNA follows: TGCGCCAGCAGGGCCGGGACAGCGAACACTGAAGCTTTCTTT.

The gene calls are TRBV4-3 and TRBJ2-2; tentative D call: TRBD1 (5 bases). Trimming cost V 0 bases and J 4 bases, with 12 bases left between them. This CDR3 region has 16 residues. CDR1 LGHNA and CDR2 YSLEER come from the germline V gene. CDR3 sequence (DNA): TGCGCCAGCAGCCAAGATGGGCAGGGAATCACCGGGGAGCTGTTTTTT. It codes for CASSQDGQGITGELFF.

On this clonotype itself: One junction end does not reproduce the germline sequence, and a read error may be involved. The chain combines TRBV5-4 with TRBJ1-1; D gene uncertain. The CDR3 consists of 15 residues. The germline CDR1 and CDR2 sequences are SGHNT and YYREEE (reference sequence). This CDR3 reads CASSLAAGLNTEVFF. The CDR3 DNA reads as TGTGCCAGCAGCTTGGCCGCGGGGTTGAACACTGAAGTTTTCTTT.

Written as DNA, the CDR3 is TGTGCCAGCAGAGATAAAGCGGGAATAGGGTACAATGAGCAGTTCTTC. Translating gives CASRDKAGIGYNEQFF. The rearrangement joins TRBV11-3 to TRBJ2-1; 7 bases agree with TRBD2. V gave up 6 bases and J gave up 4 bases; unmatched junction bases: 12. The CDR3 contains 16 residues. Germline CDR1 reads SGHNT; CDR2 reads YENEEA.

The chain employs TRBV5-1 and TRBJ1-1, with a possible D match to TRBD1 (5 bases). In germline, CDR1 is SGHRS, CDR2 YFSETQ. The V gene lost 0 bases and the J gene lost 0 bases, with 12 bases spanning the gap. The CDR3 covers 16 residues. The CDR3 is CASSLDGGTMNTEAFF. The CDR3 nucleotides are TGCGCCAGCAGCTTGGATGGGGGGACGATGAACACTGAAGCTTTCTTT.

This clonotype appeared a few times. The CDR3 reads CASTPGTSENIQYF. CDR3 DNA: TGTGCCAGCACCCCGGGGACTAGCGAAAACATTCAGTACTTC. This chain links TRBV7-2 with TRBJ2-4, with 10 nucleotides matching TRBD2. Germline V gene data show CDR1 as SGHTA and CDR2 as FQGNSA. The CDR3 contains 14 residues. V was clipped by 7 bases and J by 5 bases; unmatched bases: 5.

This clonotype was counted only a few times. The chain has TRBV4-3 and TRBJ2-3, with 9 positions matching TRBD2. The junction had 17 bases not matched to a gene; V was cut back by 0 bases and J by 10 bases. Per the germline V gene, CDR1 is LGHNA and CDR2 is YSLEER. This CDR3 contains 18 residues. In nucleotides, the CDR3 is TGCGCCAGCAGCCAAGAATCCCCCCCAGCGGGGGGATCTGGTGCGCAGTATTTT. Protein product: CASSQESPPAGGSGAQYF.

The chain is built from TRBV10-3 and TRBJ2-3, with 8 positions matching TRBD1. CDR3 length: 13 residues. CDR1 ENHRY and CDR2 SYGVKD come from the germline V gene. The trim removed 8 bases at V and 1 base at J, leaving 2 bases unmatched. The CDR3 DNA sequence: TGTGCCATCGACAGGGGCGGCACAGATACGCAGTATTTT. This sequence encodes CAIDRGGTDTQYF.

Here the CDR3 reads CSARIGSNVYTF. The CDR3 DNA sequence: TGCAGTGCTAGAATCGGCTCGAACGTCTACACCTTC. This chain connects TRBV20-1 to TRBJ1-2; no firm D call. V was shortened by 2 bases and J by 10 bases, with 14 bases between the two germline ends. Germline V CDR1 and CDR2: DFQATT, SNEGSKA (reference sequence). There are 12 residues in the CDR3.

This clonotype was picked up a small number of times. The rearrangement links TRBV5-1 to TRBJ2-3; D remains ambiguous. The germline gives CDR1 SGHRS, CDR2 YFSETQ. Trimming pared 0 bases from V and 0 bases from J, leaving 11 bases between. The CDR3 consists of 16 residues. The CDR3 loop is CASSLGDRASTDTQYF. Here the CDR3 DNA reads TGCGCCAGCAGCTTGGGCGACCGGGCTAGCACAGATACGCAGTATTTT.

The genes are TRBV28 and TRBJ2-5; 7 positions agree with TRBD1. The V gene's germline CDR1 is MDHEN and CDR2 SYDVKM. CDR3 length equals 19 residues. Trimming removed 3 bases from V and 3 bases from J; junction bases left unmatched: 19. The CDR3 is CASSFSDRLLRGQKETQYF. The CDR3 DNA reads TGTGCCAGCAGTTTTTCGGACAGGCTCTTAAGGGGACAGAAAGAGACCCAGTACTTC. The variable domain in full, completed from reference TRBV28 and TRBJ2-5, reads DVKVTQSSRYLVKRTGEKVFLECVQDMDHENMFWYRQDPGLGLRLIYFSYDVKMKEKGDIPEGYSVSREKKERFSLILESASTNQTSMYLCASSFSDRLLRGQKETQYFGPGTRLLVL.

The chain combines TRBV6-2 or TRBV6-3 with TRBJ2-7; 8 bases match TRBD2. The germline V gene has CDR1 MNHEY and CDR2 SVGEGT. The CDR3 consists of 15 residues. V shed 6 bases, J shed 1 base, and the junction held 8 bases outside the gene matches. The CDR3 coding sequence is TGTGCCAGCAGGGACCTCAGCGGGGGATCCTACGAGCAGTACTTC. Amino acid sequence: CASRDLSGGSYEQYF.

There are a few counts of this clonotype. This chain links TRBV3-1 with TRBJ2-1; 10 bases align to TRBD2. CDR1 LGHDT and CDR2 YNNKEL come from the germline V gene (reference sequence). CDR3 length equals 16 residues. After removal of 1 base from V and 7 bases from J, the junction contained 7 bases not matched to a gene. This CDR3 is CASSQGLPAGGNEQFF. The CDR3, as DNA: TGTGCCAGCAGCCAAGGTTTACCAGCGGGGGGGAATGAGCAGTTCTTC.

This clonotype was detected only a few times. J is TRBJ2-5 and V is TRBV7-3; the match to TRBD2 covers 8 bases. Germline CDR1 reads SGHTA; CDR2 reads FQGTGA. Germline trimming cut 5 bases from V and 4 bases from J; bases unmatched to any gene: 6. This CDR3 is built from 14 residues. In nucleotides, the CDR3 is TGTGCCAGCAGCGCGGTCGGGGGGGGAGAGACCCAGTACTTC. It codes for CASSAVGGGETQYF.

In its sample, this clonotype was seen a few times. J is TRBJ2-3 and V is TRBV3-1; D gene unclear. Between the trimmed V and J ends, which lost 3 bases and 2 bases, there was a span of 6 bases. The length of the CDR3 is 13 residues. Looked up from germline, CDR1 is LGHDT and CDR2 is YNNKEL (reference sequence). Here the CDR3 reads CASSHGNTDTQYF. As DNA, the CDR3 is TGTGCCAGCAGCCATGGGAACACAGATACGCAGTATTTT.

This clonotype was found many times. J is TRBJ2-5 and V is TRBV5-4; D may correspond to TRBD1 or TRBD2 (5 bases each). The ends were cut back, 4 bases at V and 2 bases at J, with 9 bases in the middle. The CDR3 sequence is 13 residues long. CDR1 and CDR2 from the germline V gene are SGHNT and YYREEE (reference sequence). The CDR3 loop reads CASSGDGQETQYF. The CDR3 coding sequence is TGTGCCAGCAGCGGGGACGGTCAAGAGACCCAGTACTTC.

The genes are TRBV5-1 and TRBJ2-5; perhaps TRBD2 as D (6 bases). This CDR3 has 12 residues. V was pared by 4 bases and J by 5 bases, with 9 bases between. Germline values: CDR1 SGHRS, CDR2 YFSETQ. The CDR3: CASSGGMETQYF. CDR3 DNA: TGCGCCAGCAGCGGAGGGATGGAGACCCAGTACTTC.

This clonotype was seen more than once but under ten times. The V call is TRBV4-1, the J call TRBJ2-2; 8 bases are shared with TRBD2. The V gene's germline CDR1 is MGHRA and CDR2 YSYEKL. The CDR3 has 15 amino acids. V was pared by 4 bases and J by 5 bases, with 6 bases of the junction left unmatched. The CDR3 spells CASSLTAGVTGELFF. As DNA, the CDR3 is TGCGCCAGCAGCCTAACAGCGGGGGTTACCGGGGAGCTGTTTTTT.

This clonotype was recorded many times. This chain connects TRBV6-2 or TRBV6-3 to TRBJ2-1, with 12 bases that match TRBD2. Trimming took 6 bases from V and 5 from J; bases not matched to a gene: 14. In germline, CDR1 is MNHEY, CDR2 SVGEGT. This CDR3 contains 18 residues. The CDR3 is CASRPTYGLAGFHNEQFF. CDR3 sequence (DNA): TGTGCCAGCAGACCCACCTACGGACTAGCGGGATTTCACAATGAGCAGTTCTTC.

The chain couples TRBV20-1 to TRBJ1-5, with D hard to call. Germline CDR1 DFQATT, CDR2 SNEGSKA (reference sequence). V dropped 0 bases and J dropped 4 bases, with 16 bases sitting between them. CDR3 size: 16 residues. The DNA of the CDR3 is TGCAGTGCTAGAGATAGATCCGCGCACGTTAATCAGCCCCAGCATTTT. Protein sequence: CSARDRSAHVNQPQHF.

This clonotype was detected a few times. In DNA, the CDR3 is TGTGCCAGCTCACCGGGGGGACTAGTGAGCTCCTACAATGAGCAGTTCTTC. Translating it yields CASSPGGLVSSYNEQFF. The gene calls are TRBV18 and TRBJ2-1; 8 bases fit TRBD2. Germline CDR1 is KGHSH and CDR2 is LQKENI. The CDR3 runs to 17 residues. V was pared by 3 bases and J by 0 bases, with 7 bases of the junction left unmatched.

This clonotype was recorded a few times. CDR3 DNA: TGTGCCAGCAGCTTAATCCAGGGGGCTTACGGGGAGCTGTTTTTT. Residues: CASSLIQGAYGELFF. This chain connects TRBV7-8 to TRBJ2-2; TRBD1 matches at 8 bases. This CDR3 comprises 15 residues. CDR1 and CDR2 from the germline V gene are SGHVS and FQNEAQ. V was clipped by 2 bases and J by 7 bases; unmatched bases: 6. The whole variable domain, filled in from reference TRBV7-8 and TRBJ2-2, reads GAGVSQSPRYKVAKRGQDVALRCDPISGHVSLFWYQQALGQGPEFLTYFQNEAQLDKSGLPSDRFFAERPEGSVSTLKIQRTQQEDSAVYLCASSLIQGAYGELFFGEGSRLTVL.

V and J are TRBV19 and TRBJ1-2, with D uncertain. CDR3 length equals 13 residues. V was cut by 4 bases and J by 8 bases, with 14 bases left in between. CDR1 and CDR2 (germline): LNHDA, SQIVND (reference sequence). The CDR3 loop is CASSTLGIFGYTF. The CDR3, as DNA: TGTGCCAGTAGTACCCTCGGCATCTTCGGCTACACCTTC.

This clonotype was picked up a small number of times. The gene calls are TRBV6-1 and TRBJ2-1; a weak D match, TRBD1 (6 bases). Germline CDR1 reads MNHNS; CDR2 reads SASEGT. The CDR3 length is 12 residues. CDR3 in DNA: TGTGCAGGGAGCAGGGGCTACAATGAGCAGTTCTTC. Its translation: CAGSRGYNEQFF.

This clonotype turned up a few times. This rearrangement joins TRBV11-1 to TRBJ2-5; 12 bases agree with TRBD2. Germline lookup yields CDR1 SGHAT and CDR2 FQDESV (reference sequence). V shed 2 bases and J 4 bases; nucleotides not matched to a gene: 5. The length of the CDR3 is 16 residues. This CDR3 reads CASSLHGLAGPETQYF. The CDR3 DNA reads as TGTGCCAGCAGCTTACACGGACTAGCGGGACCAGAGACCCAGTACTTC.